Following are 20 T cell receptor beta chains from one sample sequenced in a study of CD4 T cells in lung cancer. This lung tissue lay as far as possible from the tumor, at least 3 cm away. TCRdb's table, derived via immunoSEQ multiplex PCR, lists solely in-frame clones and lacks some. The sample shows some 9,300 clones, over 50% of them seen only once. Sequencing was carried out using normal lung tissue taken away from the tumor. Receptors were obtained from a man aged 60-69 years with non-small cell lung cancer.

The genes are TRBV11-1 and TRBJ1-1; 7 nucleotides align to TRBD1. Germline V gene sequence: CDR1 SGHAT, CDR2 FQDESV (reference sequence). The CDR3 length is 14 residues. The ends lost 6 bases at V and 1 base at J; junction bases unmatched: 5. In nucleotides, the CDR3 is TGTGCCAGCAGACAAGGGACAGCGAACACTGAAGCTTTCTTT. This translates into CASRQGTANTEAFF.

The chain is built from TRBV19 and TRBJ1-5, with D possibly matching TRBD1 (6 bases). The CDR3 covers 17 residues. CDR1 is LNHDA and CDR2 is SQIVND in the germline V gene (reference sequence). V lost 7 bases and J lost 4, with 23 bases in between. CDR3 protein: CASTYAVNRVSNQPQHF. DNA of the CDR3: TGTGCCAGTACCTATGCCGTCAACAGGGTTTCGAATCAGCCCCAGCATTTT. Supplemented by reference TRBV19 and TRBJ1-5, the full variable domain reads DGGITQSPKYLFRKEGQNVTLSCEQNLNHDAMYWYRQDPGQGLRLIYYSQIVNDFQKGDIAEGYSVSREKKESFPLTVTSAQKNPTAFYLCASTYAVNRVSNQPQHFGDGTRLSIL.

This clone was counted only a few times. This rearrangement joins TRBV7-9 to TRBJ2-3; 9 bases fit TRBD1. The CDR3 sequence is 16 residues long. V was clipped by 5 bases and J by 3 bases; unmatched bases: 9. CDR1 and CDR2 (germline): SEHNR, FQNEAQ (reference sequence). CDR3 amino acids: CASSPGRDRVTDTQYF. The CDR3 nucleotides are TGTGCCAGCAGCCCAGGTCGGGACAGGGTTACAGATACGCAGTATTTT.

The table lists this clone with a count of one. This rearrangement joins TRBV18 to TRBJ2-5; D is possibly TRBD1 (6 bases). The length of the CDR3 is 14 residues. V lost 6 bases and J 4 bases, leaving 15 bases between the germline ends. The germline V gene encodes CDR1 KGHSH and CDR2 LQKENI. CDR3 sequence (DNA): TGTGCCAGCTCCCTTCAAGGGGGTCGAGAGACCCAGTACTTC. Its protein is CASSLQGGRETQYF.

The genes are TRBV27 and TRBJ1-1; TRBD1 agrees at 11 bases. This CDR3 comprises 17 residues. With 7 bases clipped from V and 1 base from J, the junction kept 11 bases outside the gene matches. CDR1 MNHEY and CDR2 SMNVEV come from the germline V gene (reference sequence). CDR3 loop: CASKPGQGVLKNTEAFF. The DNA of the CDR3 is TGTGCCAGCAAACCGGGACAGGGGGTTTTGAAGAACACTGAAGCTTTCTTT.

This chain links TRBV4-2 with TRBJ2-6; a weak D match, TRBD1 (6 bases). CDR1 and CDR2 (germline): LGHNA, YNFKEQ. The CDR3 is made up of 17 amino acids. The V end was cut by 1 base, the J end by 0 bases, with 10 bases between. The chain's CDR3 is CASSQGTVLSGANVLTF. In DNA form, the CDR3 reads TGTGCCAGCAGCCAAGGGACAGTACTCTCTGGGGCCAACGTCCTGACTTTC.

This clone was recorded only once. The rearrangement links TRBV7-4 to TRBJ2-1; 11 bases line up with TRBD1. This CDR3 comprises 21 residues. V lost 2 bases to trimming and J lost 0 bases; unmatched junction nucleotides: 15. Germline lookup yields CDR1 SGHVT and CDR2 SQSDAQ. The CDR3, as DNA: TGTGCCAGCAGCTTATTGGGACAGGGGGGCTTGGTCATAAGCTCCTACAATGAGCAGTTCTTC. Amino acid sequence: CASSLLGQGGLVISSYNEQFF.

The V call is TRBV19, the J call TRBJ1-2; TRBD1 agrees at 9 bases. J gave up 8 bases and V 3 bases, and 7 bases lay outside the gene matches. The CDR3 has 14 residues. Germline loops: CDR1 LNHDA, CDR2 SQIVND (reference sequence). The CDR3 loop is CASSISTGGYGYTF. The CDR3 nucleotides read TGTGCCAGTAGTATTTCGACAGGGGGATACGGCTACACCTTC.

The CDR3 nucleotides are TGTGCCAGCAGCCTACGGACAGGGGGCGCAGATGGCTACACCTTC. This encodes CASSLRTGGADGYTF. The chain couples TRBV14 to TRBJ1-2, with 11 bases identical to TRBD1. The V gene end was trimmed by 4 bases and the J gene end by 6 bases; junction bases not matched to a gene: 7. There are 15 residues in the CDR3. Germline lookup yields CDR1 SGHDN and CDR2 FVKESK.

V gene TRBV15 combines with J gene TRBJ1-2; no clear D gene. CDR1 is LNHNV and CDR2 is YYDKDF in the germline V gene (reference sequence). V was cut by 0 bases and J by 6 bases, with 11 bases left in between. CDR3 size: 14 residues. CDR3 bases: TGTGCCACCAGCAGAGAGGAGGAGTGGGATGGCTACACCTTC. Translated: CATSREEEWDGYTF.

The chain links TRBV6-1 to TRBJ2-1; TRBD2 might be the D (6 bases). With 1 base removed from V and 4 bases from J, the gap between germline ends came to 14 bases. The CDR3 is made up of 16 amino acids. Per germline, CDR1 MNHNS and CDR2 SASEGT. The CDR3: CASSEEGGGVYNEQFF. The CDR3, as DNA: TGTGCCAGCAGTGAAGAGGGCGGAGGGGTTTACAATGAGCAGTTCTTC.

The gene calls are TRBV29-1 and TRBJ2-1, with a possible D match to TRBD2 (8 bases). This CDR3 has 14 amino acids. CDR1 and CDR2 from the germline V gene are SQVTM and ANQGSEA. Trimming stripped 6 bases from V and 7 bases from J, with 19 bases between. CDR3 region: CSVGGAGQINEQFF. CDR3 coding DNA: TGCAGCGTCGGGGGGGCGGGACAGATAAATGAGCAGTTCTTC.

In this sample, this clone turned up a few times. The chain employs TRBV9 and TRBJ2-1, with 7 bases identical to TRBD2. From germline, CDR1 is SGDLS and CDR2 YYNGEE. J was trimmed by 9 bases and V by 0 bases; bases with no gene match: 9. The CDR3 runs 15 residues. The CDR3, as DNA: TGTGCCAGCAGCGTAGCGGTGGGAGGGCCGACTGAGCAGTTCTTC. This gives the protein CASSVAVGGPTEQFF.

The sample holds a few counts of this clone. Here the CDR3 reads CSVEYEGQFF. CDR3 bases: TGCAGCGTTGAATATGAGGGGCAGTTCTTC. This rearrangement joins TRBV29-1 to TRBJ2-1; the D gene is possibly TRBD2 (5 bases). Germline CDR1 reads SQVTM; CDR2 reads ANQGSEA. V was trimmed by 2 bases and J by 12 bases, leaving 8 bases between them. CDR3 size: 10 residues.

A few counts support this clone. The gene calls are TRBV23-1 and TRBJ2-2; 14 nucleotides match TRBD2. TRBV23-1 belongs to the ORF category, with a function that is uncertain. The CDR3 runs to 18 residues. V shed 0 bases, J shed 7 bases, and the junction held 7 bases outside the gene matches. CDR3 region: CASSQSRGLAGGGGELFF. CDR3 in DNA: TGCGCCAGCAGTCAATCCCGAGGACTAGCGGGGGGCGGCGGGGAGCTGTTTTTT.

This chain joins TRBV9 and TRBJ2-3, with 7 bases fitting TRBD2. Looked up from germline, CDR1 is SGDLS and CDR2 is YYNGEE. There are 15 residues in the CDR3. V lost 0 bases, J lost 5 bases, and 6 bases stayed unmatched. CDR3 bases: TGTGCCAGCAGCGTAGCTAGCGGTTCGAGAGATACGCAGTATTTT. Translating it yields CASSVASGSRDTQYF. The whole variable domain, remainder taken from reference TRBV9 and TRBJ2-3, is DSGVTQTPKHLITATGQRVTLRCSPRSGDLSVYWYQQSLDQGLQFLIQYYNGEERAKGNILERFSAQQFPDLHSELNLSSLELGDSALYFCASSVASGSRDTQYFGPGTRLTVL.

Sample share makes this clone medium-sized. The chain is built from TRBV19 and TRBJ1-1; no firm D call. CDR1 and CDR2 from the germline V gene are LNHDA and SQIVND (reference sequence). The CDR3 extends over 14 amino acids. V dropped 7 bases and J dropped 5 bases, with 17 bases sitting between them. The CDR3: CASTPESWRTEAFF. DNA for the CDR3: TGTGCCAGTACCCCCGAAAGTTGGCGGACTGAAGCTTTCTTT.

This clone is labeled as medium-sized. This sequence joins TRBV14 and TRBJ1-1; 8 bases line up with TRBD1. Looked up from germline, CDR1 is SGHDN and CDR2 is FVKESK. The CDR3 is 13 amino acids. Trimming cost V 2 bases and J 10 bases; bases outside gene matches: 6. The CDR3, as DNA: TGTGCCAGCAGCCAAATAGGGACAGGTGGAGCTTTCTTT. Its protein is CASSQIGTGGAFF.

This chain links TRBV4-1 with TRBJ2-2; 9 bases line up with TRBD2. CDR3 length: 14 amino acids. Unmatched junction bases numbered 4, after V lost 11 bases and J lost 0 bases. Germline CDR1 and CDR2: MGHRA and YSYEKL. The CDR3 loop is CAAGGVSNTGELFF. The CDR3 DNA is TGCGCCGCGGGGGGGGTATCGAACACCGGGGAGCTGTTTTTT.

This chain connects TRBV28 to TRBJ1-5, with D perhaps TRBD1 (5 bases). V lost 6 bases and J 6 bases, leaving 12 bases between the germline ends. CDR1 MDHEN and CDR2 SYDVKM come from the germline V gene. The CDR3 extends over 13 amino acids. As DNA, the CDR3 is TGTGCCAGCAGGTTGGGGGGGAGTCAGCCCCAGCATTTT. This encodes CASRLGGSQPQHF.